At least ten counts were recorded for the clone carrying this T cell receptor beta chain. What it recognizes is unknown. This sample was included in a study of T cells in Graves' hyperthyroidism and ophthalmopathy. Findings and caveats of the study: Most thyroid clonotypes that were expanded above 0.001 also turned up in blood. Patients with ophthalmopathy were separated from those with stable hyperthyroidism by a 13 V-J model.

Clinical symptoms, serum thyroxine and TRAb, thyroid ultrasound and orbital computed tomography were used for the diagnoses. RNA transcripts yielded amplified TCR beta CDR3 regions. The TCR CDR3 first-round RT-PCR relied on the HTBI primer set. One entry per CDR3 protein results from TCRdb running MiXCR on the multiplex PCR reads. This table holds about 380,000 distinct CDR3 sequences, roughly 18% found once. CDR3 length equals 16 residues. Trimming shortened V by 5 bases and J by 0 bases, and 16 bases separated the two germline ends. The V gene's germline CDR1 is MNHNS and CDR2 SASEGT. Specimen: blood. The chain recombines TRBV6-1 with TRBJ1-1, with D possibly matching TRBD1 (6 bases). The clonotype was recovered from a young man with Graves' ophthalmopathy. CDR3 bases: TGTGCCAGCAGTCCCCTGGGGGCATGGGTGAACACTGAAGCTTTCTTT. It encodes CASSPLGAWVNTEAFF.